The clone carrying this T cell receptor (beta chain) was picked up many times. This specimen belongs to a study of T-cell reconstitution after alpha-beta-depleted transplantation in children. The V and J ends lost 4 bases and 3 bases respectively, with 10 bases between them. Germline values: CDR1 DFQATT, CDR2 SNEGSKA (reference sequence). There are 13 residues in the CDR3. It was with unique molecular identifiers that the TCRbeta library was prepared. In TCRdb, the PCR reads were re-called with MiXCR into one record per CDR3 protein. The table records around 600,000 distinct CDR3 sequences, approximately 16% of them present only once.

The source was PBMCs from the stem cell graft donor, collected from the stem cell graft. This rearrangement joins TRBV20-1 to TRBJ1-5; D call uncertain. The receptor was isolated from a human donor who donated a stem cell graft to a child with acute myeloid leukemia. This CDR3 reads CSAKGSLNQPQHF. For the CDR3, the DNA is TGCAGTGCTAAGGGCAGCCTCAATCAGCCCCAGCATTTT.